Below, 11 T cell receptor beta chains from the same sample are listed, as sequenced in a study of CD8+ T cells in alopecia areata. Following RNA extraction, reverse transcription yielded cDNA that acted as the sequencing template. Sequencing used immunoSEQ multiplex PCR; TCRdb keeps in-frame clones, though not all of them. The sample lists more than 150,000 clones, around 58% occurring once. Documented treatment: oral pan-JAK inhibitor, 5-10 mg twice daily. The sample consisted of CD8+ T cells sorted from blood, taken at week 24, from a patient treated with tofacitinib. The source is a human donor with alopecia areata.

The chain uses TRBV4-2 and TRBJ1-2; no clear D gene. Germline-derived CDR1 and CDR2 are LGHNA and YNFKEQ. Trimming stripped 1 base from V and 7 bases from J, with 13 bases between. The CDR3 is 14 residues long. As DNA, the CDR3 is TGTGCCAGCAGCCAAGGGCTTCCATTAGCTGGCTACACCTTC. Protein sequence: CASSQGLPLAGYTF.

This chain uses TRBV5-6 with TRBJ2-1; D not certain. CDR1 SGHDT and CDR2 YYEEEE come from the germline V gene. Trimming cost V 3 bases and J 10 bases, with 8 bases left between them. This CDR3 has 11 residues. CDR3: CASSSTQEQFF. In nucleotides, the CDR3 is TGTGCCAGCAGCTCAACACAAGAGCAGTTCTTC. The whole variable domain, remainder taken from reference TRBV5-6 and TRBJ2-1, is DAGVTQSPTHLIKTRGQQVTLRCSPKSGHDTVSWYQQALGQGPQFIFQYYEEEERQRGNFPDRFSGHQFPNYSSELNVNALLLGDSALYLCASSSTQEQFFGPGTRLTVL.

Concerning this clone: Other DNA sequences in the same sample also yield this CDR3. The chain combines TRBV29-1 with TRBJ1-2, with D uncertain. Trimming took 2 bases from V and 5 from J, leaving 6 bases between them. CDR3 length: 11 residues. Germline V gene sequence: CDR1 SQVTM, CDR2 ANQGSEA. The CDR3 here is CSVELRYGYTF. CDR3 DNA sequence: TGCAGCGTTGAACTTCGTTATGGCTACACCTTC.

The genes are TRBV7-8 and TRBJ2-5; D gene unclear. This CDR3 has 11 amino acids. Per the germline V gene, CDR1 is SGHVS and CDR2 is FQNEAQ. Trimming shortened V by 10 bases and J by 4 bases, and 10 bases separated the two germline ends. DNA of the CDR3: TGTGCCACCCACACCCTAGAGACCCAGTACTTC. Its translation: CATHTLETQYF.

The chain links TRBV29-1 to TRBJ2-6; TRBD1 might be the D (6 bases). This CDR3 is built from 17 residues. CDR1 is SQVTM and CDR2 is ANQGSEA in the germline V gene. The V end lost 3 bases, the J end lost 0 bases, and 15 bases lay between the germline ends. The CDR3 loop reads CSVDTRDTDSGANVLTF. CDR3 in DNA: TGCAGCGTTGATACTCGGGACACTGACTCTGGGGCCAACGTCCTGACTTTC.

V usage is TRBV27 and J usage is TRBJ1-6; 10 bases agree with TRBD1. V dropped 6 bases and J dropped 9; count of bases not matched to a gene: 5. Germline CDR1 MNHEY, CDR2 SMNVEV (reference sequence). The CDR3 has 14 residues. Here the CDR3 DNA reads TGTGCCAGCAGCTTTGACAGGGGGCCTTCACCCCTCCACTTT. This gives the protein CASSFDRGPSPLHF.

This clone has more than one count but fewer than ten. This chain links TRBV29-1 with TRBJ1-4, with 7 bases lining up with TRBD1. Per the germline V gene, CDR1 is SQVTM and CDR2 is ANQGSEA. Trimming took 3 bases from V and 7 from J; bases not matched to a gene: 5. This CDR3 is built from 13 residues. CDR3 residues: CSVDTGVGEKLFF. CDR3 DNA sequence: TGCAGCGTTGATACAGGGGTTGGTGAAAAACTGTTTTTT.

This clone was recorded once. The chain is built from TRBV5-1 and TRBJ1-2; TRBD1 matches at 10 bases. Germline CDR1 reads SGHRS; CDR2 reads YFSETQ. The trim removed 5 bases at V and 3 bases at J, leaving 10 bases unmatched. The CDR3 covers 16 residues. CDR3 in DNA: TGCGCCAGCAGTTACTCGACAGGGGGCAACTACTATGGCTACACCTTC. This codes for CASSYSTGGNYYGYTF. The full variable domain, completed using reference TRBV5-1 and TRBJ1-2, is KAGVTQTPRYLIKTRGQQVTLSCSPISGHRSVSWYQQTPGQGLQFLFEYFSETQRNKGNFPGRFSGRQFSNSRSEMNVSTLELGDSALYLCASSYSTGGNYYGYTFGSGTRLTVV.

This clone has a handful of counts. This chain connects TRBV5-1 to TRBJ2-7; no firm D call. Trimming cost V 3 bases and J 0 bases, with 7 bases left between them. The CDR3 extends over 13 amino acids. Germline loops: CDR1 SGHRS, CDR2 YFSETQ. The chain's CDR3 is CASSSYISYEQYF. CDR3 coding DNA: TGCGCCAGCAGCTCCTACATCTCCTACGAGCAGTACTTC.

The CDR3 coding sequence is TGTGCCTGGAAAGAGTTGGGTACGCAGTATTTT. Protein product: CAWKELGTQYF. This sequence joins TRBV30 and TRBJ2-3; D not resolved. The CDR3 sequence is 11 residues long. Germline values: CDR1 GTSNPN, CDR2 SVGIG (reference sequence). The ends were cut back, 4 bases at V and 8 bases at J, with 10 bases in the middle.

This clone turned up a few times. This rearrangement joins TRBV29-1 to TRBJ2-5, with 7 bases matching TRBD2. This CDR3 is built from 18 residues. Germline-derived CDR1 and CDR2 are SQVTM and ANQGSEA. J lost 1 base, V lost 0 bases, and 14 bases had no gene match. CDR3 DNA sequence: TGCAGCGTTGAAGATCCGGGGAGGGCCAAGCAGATCCAAGAGACCCAGTACTTC. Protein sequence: CSVEDPGRAKQIQETQYF. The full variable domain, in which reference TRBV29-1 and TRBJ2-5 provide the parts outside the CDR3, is SAVISQKPSRDICQRGTSLTIQCQVDSQVTMMFWYRQQPGQSLTLIATANQGSEATYESGFVIDKFPISRPNLTFSTLTVSNMSPEDSSIYLCSVEDPGRAKQIQETQYFGPGTRLLVL.